This T cell receptor (beta chain) was observed in a study of siplizumab effects on memory and regulatory T cells. This clone was seen more than once but under ten times. The repertoire was sequenced with immunoSEQ multiplex PCR; TCRdb's copy has only in-frame clones and lacks some. The table shows around 100,000 clones, with approximately 94% occurring only once. V gave up 1 base and J gave up 7 bases, with 12 bases separating them. The CDR3 loop spans 14 amino acids. CDR1 and CDR2 from the germline V gene are SGDLS and YYNGEE. The sample taken for sequencing was non-Treg CD4+ T cells sorted from blood. The chain recombines TRBV9 with TRBJ1-3, with TRBD1 as a possible D gene (5 bases). This clonotype was obtained from a human donor in good health. The CDR3 region has the DNA TGTGCCAGCAGCGTACAGGGTATGGGGAACACCATATATTTT. Translation: CASSVQGMGNTIYF.